This record covers a single TCR beta chain. What it binds is unknown. The sample belongs to a study of T-cell memory formation after mild COVID-19. Background on the study: Across donors, TCR clusters were largely donor specific. Findings and limits, study-wide: CD4/CD8 balance characterized clones contracting day 15 to 85, and CD4+ skew characterized later expanders. SARS-CoV-2 specificity of second-wave clones peaking day 37 was unconfirmed.

TCRdb re-derived calls from the 5' RACE reads in MiXCR, one entry per CDR3 protein. The data hold about 560,000 distinct CDR3 sequences, with about a fifth observed a single time. What was sequenced was PBMCs or a T cell subset sorted from them (not recorded which). The receptor was isolated from an adult woman who had mild COVID-19 (a few samples of this study predate the infection). Cell type and time point are not known.

The CDR3: CASTLVPPISGANVLTF. The CDR3 DNA reads as TGTGCCAGCACCCTGGTCCCTCCAATTTCTGGGGCCAACGTCCTGACTTTC. The rearrangement joins TRBV6-5 to TRBJ2-6; D remains unclear. This CDR3 has 17 residues. Trimming took 7 bases from V and 1 from J, leaving 17 bases between them. CDR1 is MNHEY, CDR2 SVGAGI, per germline.